This T cell receptor (beta chain) was sequenced for a study of cytomegalovirus exposure and HLA in healthy donors. The PCR was carried out with 60 Vbeta primers and 13 Jbeta primers. Here immunoSEQ multiplex PCR was the method, and the copy in TCRdb shows in-frame clones only, minus some. The sample holds fewer than 300,000 clones, around 80% seen once. As concerns this clone: Its target is unknown.

The CDR3 has 14 amino acids. Germline values: CDR1 SGHTA, CDR2 FQGTGA. The germline V and J ends were trimmed by 5 bases and 8 bases, with 18 bases remaining between them. Study-wide results and limits: Fewer than 200 TCR beta chains were listed as cytomegalovirus-associated. Apart from CMV serostatus, no immune exposure information was available. The authors later found HLA-associated TCR beta chains more clonally expanded than equally common others. Through in vitro validation, three CMV-associated chains were shown to be specific for CMV antigens.

Sample: PBMCs. The chain combines TRBV7-3 with TRBJ1-2; D possibly corresponds to TRBD1 (5 bases). The TCR comes from a girl aged 2-10 years in good health and CMV-seronegative. CDR3 nucleotides: TGTGCCAGCAGCCCCGGGAGGGGCCGGGACGGCTACACCTTC. As protein: CASSPGRGRDGYTF.